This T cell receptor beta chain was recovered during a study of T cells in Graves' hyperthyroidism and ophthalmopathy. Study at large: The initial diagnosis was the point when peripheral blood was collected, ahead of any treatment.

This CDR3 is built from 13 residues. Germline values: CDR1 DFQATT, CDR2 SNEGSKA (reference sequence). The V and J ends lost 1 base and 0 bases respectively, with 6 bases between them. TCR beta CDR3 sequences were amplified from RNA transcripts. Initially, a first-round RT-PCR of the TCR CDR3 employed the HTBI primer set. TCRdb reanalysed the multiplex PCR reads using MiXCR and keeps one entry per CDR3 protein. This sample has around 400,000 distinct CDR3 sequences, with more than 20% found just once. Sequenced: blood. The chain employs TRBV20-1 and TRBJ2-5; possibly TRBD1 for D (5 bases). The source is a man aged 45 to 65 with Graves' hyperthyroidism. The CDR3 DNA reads TGCAGTGCTAGAGGACAGCACCAAGAGACCCAGTACTTC. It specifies CSARGQHQETQYF.